The 31 T cell receptor beta chains in this list originate from one sample, sequenced in a study of CD8 T cells in ankylosing spondylitis. TCRdb fed the 5' RACE reads into MiXCR, producing one record per CDR3 protein. The data show a few hundred thousand distinct CDR3 sequences, about 24% seen once. The sample comprised blood, either unsorted or a sorted T cell fraction (not recorded which). The receptors were sampled from a male donor with ankylosing spondylitis or in good health (not recorded which).

This clonotype occurred many times. The V gene is TRBV5-1, the J gene TRBJ1-5; D possibly corresponds to TRBD1 (6 bases). The CDR3 has 14 residues. CDR1 is SGHRS, CDR2 YFSETQ, per germline. Trimming left V 4 bases short and J 5 bases short, with 13 bases between. This chain's CDR3 is CASSPLDRHQPQHF. The CDR3 nucleotides are TGCGCCAGCAGCCCACTGGACAGACATCAGCCCCAGCATTTT.

The rearrangement joins TRBV29-1 to TRBJ1-5, with 7 bases matching TRBD1. The CDR3 runs to 15 residues. V lost 4 bases and J lost 2; bases outside the gene matches: 8. Germline V gene lookup returns CDR1 SQVTM and CDR2 ANQGSEA. The CDR3 sequence is CSVAVGTGGNQPQHF. The CDR3 region has the DNA TGCAGCGTTGCTGTGGGCACAGGGGGCAATCAGCCCCAGCATTTT.

As concerns this clonotype: An end of the junction does not agree with germline; a read error may underlie this. The V call is TRBV12-3 or TRBV12-4, the J call TRBJ2-4, with 11 bases matching TRBD2. The CDR3 has 19 residues. CDR3 loop: CAISLGLAGGTPAGNIQYF. The CDR3 DNA is TGTGCCATCAGTTTAGGGCTAGCGGGGGGTACTCCAGCCGGAAACATTCAGTACTTC.

The chain employs TRBV2 and TRBJ2-7, with 7 nucleotides matching TRBD2. The germline V gene has CDR1 SNHLY and CDR2 FYNNEI. There are 15 residues in the CDR3. V lost 5 bases, J lost 6 bases, and 13 bases stayed unmatched. Here the CDR3 reads CASSRRGETGGEQYF. CDR3 in DNA: TGTGCCAGCAGTCGCCGAGGGGAGACGGGAGGCGAGCAGTACTTC.

Ten or more counts support this clonotype. Here the CDR3 DNA reads TGTGCCAGCAATCTGCCCGGAAACACCATATATTTT. Residues: CASNLPGNTIYF. The V and J genes are TRBV12-3 or TRBV12-4 and TRBJ1-3; D gene uncertain. V was shortened by 7 bases and J by 4 bases, with 8 bases between the two germline ends. The CDR3 is made up of 12 amino acids.

This clonotype was counted at least ten times. This chain joins TRBV9 and TRBJ1-1; D ambiguous. Trimming pared 2 bases from V and 0 bases from J, leaving 5 bases between. From germline, CDR1 is SGDLS and CDR2 YYNGEE. The length of the CDR3 is 13 residues. CDR3: CASSVAMNTEAFF. As DNA, the CDR3 is TGTGCCAGCAGCGTGGCCATGAACACTGAAGCTTTCTTT.

This chain uses TRBV7-6 with TRBJ2-7; D ambiguous. The germline gives CDR1 SGHVS, CDR2 FNYEAQ. The ends were cut back, 1 base at V and 7 bases at J, with 14 bases in the middle. The CDR3 length is 14 residues. The CDR3: CASSLGPAPLEQYF. DNA of the CDR3: TGTGCCAGCAGCTTAGGGCCGGCACCTTTGGAGCAGTACTTC.

This clonotype was counted many times. This CDR3 is CASTGTAKLAKNIQYF. The CDR3 nucleotides are TGTGCCAGCACCGGGACAGCCAAACTAGCCAAAAACATTCAGTACTTC. V and J are TRBV12-3 or TRBV12-4 and TRBJ2-4; 7 bases match TRBD1. CDR3 length equals 16 residues. With 7 bases clipped from V and 0 bases from J, the junction kept 9 bases outside the gene matches.

This clonotype was detected ten times or more. The chain links TRBV29-1 to TRBJ1-5, with D unresolved. Germline CDR1 and CDR2: SQVTM and ANQGSEA. The V and J ends lost 4 bases and 3 bases respectively, with 10 bases between them. The CDR3 contains 13 residues. CDR3 nucleotide sequence: TGCAGCGTTGGCCCCGGTTCCAATCAGCCCCAGCATTTT. Amino acids: CSVGPGSNQPQHF.

This clonotype has a count of ten or more. This chain connects TRBV29-1 to TRBJ2-7; D unresolved. Trimming took 4 bases from V and 0 from J, leaving 10 bases between them. Germline V gives CDR1 SQVTM, CDR2 ANQGSEA. The CDR3 spans 13 residues. The CDR3 here is CSVATRLSYEQYF. DNA of the CDR3: TGCAGCGTTGCTACCAGGCTCTCCTACGAGCAGTACTTC.

This clonotype was seen only a few times. V usage is TRBV6-1 and J usage is TRBJ2-2; TRBD2 matches at 9 bases. The V gene's germline CDR1 is MNHNS and CDR2 SASEGT. There are 16 residues in the CDR3. Germline trimming cut 6 bases from V and 1 base from J; bases unmatched to any gene: 6. The CDR3 DNA is TGTGCCAGCAGGGGACTTAGCGGGGGGAACACCGGGGAGCTGTTTTTT. Amino acid sequence: CASRGLSGGNTGELFF.

This clonotype has just a few counts. The chain carries TRBV25-1 and TRBJ2-1; tentatively, D is TRBD2 (6 bases). The germline V gene encodes CDR1 MGHDK and CDR2 SYGVNS. V was cut by 1 base and J by 7 bases, with 8 bases left in between. There are 13 residues in the CDR3. The CDR3 loop is CASSEFGGNEQFF. In DNA form, the CDR3 reads TGTGCCAGCAGTGAATTTGGGGGGAATGAGCAGTTCTTC. Full variable domain (rest looked up from reference TRBV25-1 and TRBJ2-1): EADIYQTPRYLVIGTGKKITLECSQTMGHDKMYWYQQDPGMELHLIHYSYGVNSTEKGDLSSESTVSRIRTEHFPLTLESARPSHTSQYLCASSEFGGNEQFFGPGTRLTVL.

This clonotype has a count of ten or more. V usage is TRBV20-1 and J usage is TRBJ2-3; D assignment may be TRBD1 or TRBD2 (5 bases each). The CDR3 spans 13 residues. In germline, CDR1 is DFQATT, CDR2 SNEGSKA (reference sequence). Trimming removed 3 bases at V and 5 bases at J, with 12 bases between. The DNA of the CDR3 is TGCAGTGCTAGGTGGGGGATGATAGATACGCAGTATTTT. This gives the protein CSARWGMIDTQYF.

This clonotype was counted only a few times. This chain links TRBV29-1 with TRBJ2-5, with 9 positions matching TRBD1. Germline CDR1 SQVTM, CDR2 ANQGSEA. CDR3 length equals 12 residues. Losses at the gene ends were 6 bases for V and 5 bases for J; bases not matched to a gene: 4. CDR3 coding DNA: TGCAGCGTCACAGGGGGCGGGGAGACCCAGTACTTC. It codes for CSVTGGGETQYF. The full variable domain, rest sourced from reference TRBV29-1 and TRBJ2-5, is SAVISQKPSRDICQRGTSLTIQCQVDSQVTMMFWYRQQPGQSLTLIATANQGSEATYESGFVIDKFPISRPNLTFSTLTVSNMSPEDSSIYLCSVTGGGETQYFGPGTRLLVL.

This clonotype was seen once. One base away lies a much larger clone, so this may be a sequencing read error. The chain recombines TRBV20-1 with TRBJ2-1; D ambiguous. This CDR3 has 13 amino acids. The germline gives CDR1 DFQATT, CDR2 SNEGSKA (reference sequence). DNA for the CDR3: TGCAGAGCTAGAGAGGTTCAGTACAATGAGCAGTTCTTC. Amino acid sequence: CRAREVQYNEQFF.

This clonotype showed up many times. The V and J genes are TRBV24-1 and TRBJ2-7, with 10 bases that match TRBD1. V was pared by 4 bases and J by 4 bases, with 6 bases of the junction left unmatched. CDR1 is KGHDR, CDR2 SFDVKD, per germline. This CDR3 is 15 amino acids long. Here the CDR3 DNA reads TGTGCCACCAGTGACCATGGGACAGGGGAATACGAGCAGTACTTC. Amino acid sequence: CATSDHGTGEYEQYF.

In this sample, this clonotype turned up many times. The chain couples TRBV20-1 to TRBJ1-2; no firm D call. The CDR3 runs to 13 residues. Germline values: CDR1 DFQATT, CDR2 SNEGSKA (reference sequence). V was trimmed by 0 bases and J by 8 bases, leaving 13 bases between them. The CDR3 region is CSARDPGDGGYTF. The CDR3 bases are TGCAGTGCTAGAGATCCGGGAGACGGGGGCTACACCTTC.

The J gene is TRBJ1-5, the V gene TRBV20-1; 8 bases are a match to TRBD1. Germline CDR1 DFQATT, CDR2 SNEGSKA (reference sequence). The junction had 8 bases not matched to a gene; V was cut back by 0 bases and J by 4 bases. This CDR3 region has 16 residues. The CDR3: CSARDRTGGRNQPQHF. The DNA for the CDR3 is TGCAGTGCTAGAGATCGTACAGGGGGGAGGAATCAGCCCCAGCATTTT.

The rearrangement links TRBV28 to TRBJ2-3; TRBD1 matches at 8 bases. J lost 7 bases, V lost 1 base, and 4 bases had no gene match. CDR1 and CDR2 (germline): MDHEN, SYDVKM. This CDR3 has 14 amino acids. CDR3 region: CASSLSGGLYTQYF. DNA for the CDR3: TGTGCCAGCAGTTTATCAGGGGGCCTATATACGCAGTATTTT.

The chain carries TRBV6-5 and TRBJ2-2; D may match TRBD1 or TRBD2 (5 bases each). CDR3 length: 13 amino acids. Germline V CDR1 and CDR2: MNHEY, SVGAGI. V shed 2 bases and J shed 7 bases, with 8 bases lying between them. The CDR3 region has the DNA TGTGCCAGCAGTTACAGGGGAGACGGGGAGCTGTTTTTT. Protein product: CASSYRGDGELFF.

This chain links TRBV24-1 with TRBJ2-1; the D is unclear. The germline V gene encodes CDR1 KGHDR and CDR2 SFDVKD. The V end lost 1 base, the J end lost 11 bases, and 11 bases lay between the germline ends. CDR3 length equals 13 residues. The DNA of the CDR3 is TGTGCCACCAGTGATTTTGGTGGAGATAAGCAGTTCTTC. The encoded protein is CATSDFGGDKQFF.

This clonotype was recorded many times. The V gene is TRBV20-1, the J gene TRBJ2-5, with D unclear. There are 11 residues in the CDR3. Between the trimmed V and J ends, which lost 6 bases and 5 bases, there was a span of 10 bases. From germline, CDR1 is DFQATT and CDR2 SNEGSKA (reference sequence). The CDR3 region is CSALLGETQYF. The CDR3 region has the DNA TGCAGTGCCCTCCTAGGGGAGACCCAGTACTTC.

This clonotype was detected ten times or more. The chain carries TRBV4-2 and TRBJ1-2; 8 bases are a match to TRBD1. In germline, CDR1 is LGHNA, CDR2 YNFKEQ. The V and J ends lost 6 bases and 4 bases, in that order; junction bases with no gene match: 16. This CDR3 spans 17 amino acids. The CDR3 here is CASRPLLARGQSYGYTF. The CDR3 DNA sequence: TGTGCCAGCAGACCCCTCCTTGCCAGGGGGCAGAGCTATGGCTACACCTTC.

The V and J genes are TRBV6-1 and TRBJ2-3; 11 nucleotides match TRBD1. In germline, CDR1 is MNHNS, CDR2 SASEGT. CDR3 size: 15 residues. J was trimmed by 3 bases and V by 4 bases; bases with no gene match: 3. The CDR3 spells CASSAGQGATDTQYF. The DNA of the CDR3 is TGTGCCAGCAGTGCAGGACAGGGGGCGACAGATACGCAGTATTTT.

This clonotype was observed a handful of times. The chain has TRBV29-1 and TRBJ2-5; D is ambiguous. From germline, CDR1 is SQVTM and CDR2 ANQGSEA. V was cut by 6 bases and J by 5 bases, with 16 bases left in between. This CDR3 contains 13 residues. Here the CDR3 reads CSVAQVPWETQYF. The CDR3 coding sequence is TGCAGCGTGGCCCAGGTTCCTTGGGAGACCCAGTACTTC.

The chain uses TRBV20-1 and TRBJ2-3; 9 bases align to TRBD2. After removal of 2 bases from V and 4 bases from J, the junction contained 7 bases not matched to a gene. The CDR3 sequence is 15 residues long. Germline assignment: CDR1 DFQATT and CDR2 SNEGSKA (reference sequence). CDR3 protein: CSARWAGGPADTQYF. The CDR3 bases are TGCAGTGCTAGATGGGCGGGGGGGCCAGCAGATACGCAGTATTTT.

The rearrangement joins TRBV20-1 to TRBJ2-3, with D possibly matching TRBD1 (6 bases). V was cut by 3 bases and J by 5 bases, with 12 bases left in between. Germline values: CDR1 DFQATT, CDR2 SNEGSKA (reference sequence). The CDR3 totals 13 residues. Here the CDR3 reads CSASGTGLDTQYF. CDR3 coding DNA: TGCAGTGCTAGCGGCACAGGGTTAGATACGCAGTATTTT.

CDR3 nucleotides: TGTGCCACCAGTGAAGGTTCTTACGAGACCCAGTACTTC. This translates into CATSEGSYETQYF. The chain is built from TRBV24-1 and TRBJ2-5; D uncertain. The germline CDR1 and CDR2 sequences are KGHDR and SFDVKD. Trimming took off 4 bases at V and 5 bases at J, with 10 bases between the two ends. This CDR3 is 13 amino acids long.

This clonotype was picked up many times. The chain has TRBV20-1 and TRBJ1-5; D is ambiguous. The germline gives CDR1 DFQATT, CDR2 SNEGSKA (reference sequence). Trimming took off 0 bases at V and 3 bases at J, with 6 bases between the two ends. This CDR3 spans 13 amino acids. The CDR3 protein is CSARDRPNQPQHF. CDR3 DNA: TGCAGTGCTAGAGATCGCCCCAATCAGCCCCAGCATTTT.

This clonotype came up a few times. CDR3 in amino acids: CASWRTNAYEQYF. The CDR3 DNA is TGTGCCAGCTGGAGGACGAATGCCTACGAGCAGTACTTC. The rearrangement links TRBV6-1 to TRBJ2-7, with D perhaps TRBD2 (5 bases). The CDR3 consists of 13 residues. The germline V and J ends were trimmed by 8 bases and 2 bases, with 13 bases remaining between them. The germline gives CDR1 MNHNS, CDR2 SASEGT.

This clonotype was seen ten or more times. The chain uses TRBV20-1 and TRBJ1-1; D might be TRBD1 (6 bases). CDR3 size: 13 residues. V was clipped by 6 bases and J by 0 bases, with 11 bases between them. Germline loops: CDR1 DFQATT, CDR2 SNEGSKA (reference sequence). CDR3 coding DNA: TGCAGTGCACCAGGGGCCCTGAACACTGAAGCTTTCTTT. This translates into CSAPGALNTEAFF.